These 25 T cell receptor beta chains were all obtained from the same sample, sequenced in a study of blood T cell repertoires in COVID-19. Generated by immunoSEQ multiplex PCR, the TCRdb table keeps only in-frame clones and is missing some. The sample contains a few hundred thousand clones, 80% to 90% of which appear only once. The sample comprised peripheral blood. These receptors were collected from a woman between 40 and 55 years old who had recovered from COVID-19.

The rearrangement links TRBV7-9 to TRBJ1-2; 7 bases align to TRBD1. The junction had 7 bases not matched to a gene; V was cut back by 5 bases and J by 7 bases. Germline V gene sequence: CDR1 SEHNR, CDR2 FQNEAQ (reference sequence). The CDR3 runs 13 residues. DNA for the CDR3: TGTGCCAGCAGCCCTGGGACAGAGTCTGGCTACACCTTC. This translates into CASSPGTESGYTF.

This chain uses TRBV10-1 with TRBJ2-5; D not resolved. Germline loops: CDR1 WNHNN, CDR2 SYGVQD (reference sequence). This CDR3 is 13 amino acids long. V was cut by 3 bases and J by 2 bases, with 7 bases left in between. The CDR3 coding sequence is TGCGCCAGCAGTGACCCGCTACAAGAGACCCAGTACTTC. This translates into CASSDPLQETQYF.

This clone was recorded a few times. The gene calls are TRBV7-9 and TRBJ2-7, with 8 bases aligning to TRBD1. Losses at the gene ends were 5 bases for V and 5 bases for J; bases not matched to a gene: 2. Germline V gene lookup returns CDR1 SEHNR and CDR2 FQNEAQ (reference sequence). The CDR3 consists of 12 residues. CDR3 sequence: CASSQTGDEQYV. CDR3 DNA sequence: TGTGCCAGCAGCCAGACAGGGGACGAGCAGTACGTC.

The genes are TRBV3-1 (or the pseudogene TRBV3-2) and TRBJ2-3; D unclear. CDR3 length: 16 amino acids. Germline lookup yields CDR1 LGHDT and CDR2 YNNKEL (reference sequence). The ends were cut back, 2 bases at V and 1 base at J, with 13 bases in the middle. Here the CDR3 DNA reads TGTGCCAGCAGCCAAATCCGAGCCCGGGGCACAGATACGCAGTATTTT. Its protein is CASSQIRARGTDTQYF.

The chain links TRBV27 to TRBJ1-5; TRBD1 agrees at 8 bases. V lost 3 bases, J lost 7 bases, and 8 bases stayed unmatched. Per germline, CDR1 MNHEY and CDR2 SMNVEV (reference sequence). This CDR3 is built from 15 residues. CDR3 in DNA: TGTGCCAGCAGTTTTGATGCAGGGGGCGGGCAGCCCCAGCATTTT. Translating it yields CASSFDAGGGQPQHF.

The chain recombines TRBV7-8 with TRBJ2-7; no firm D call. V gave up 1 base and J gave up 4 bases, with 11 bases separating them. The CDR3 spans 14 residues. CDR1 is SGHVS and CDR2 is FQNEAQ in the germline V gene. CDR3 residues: CASSLVHGYYEQYV. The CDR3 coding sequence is TGTGCCAGCAGCTTAGTGCACGGGTATTACGAGCAGTACGTC.

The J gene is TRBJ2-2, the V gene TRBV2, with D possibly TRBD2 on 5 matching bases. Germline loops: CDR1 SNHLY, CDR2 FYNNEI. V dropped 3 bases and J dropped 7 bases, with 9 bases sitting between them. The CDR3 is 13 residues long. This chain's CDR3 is CASSEDFVGELFF. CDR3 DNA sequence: TGTGCCAGCAGTGAGGACTTTGTCGGGGAGCTGTTTTTT.

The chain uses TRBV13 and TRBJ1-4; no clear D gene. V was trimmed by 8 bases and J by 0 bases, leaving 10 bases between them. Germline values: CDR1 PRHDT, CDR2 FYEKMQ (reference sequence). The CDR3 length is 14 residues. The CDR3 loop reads CASRAAATNEKLFF. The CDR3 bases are TGTGCCAGCCGCGCGGCGGCAACTAATGAAAAACTGTTTTTT.

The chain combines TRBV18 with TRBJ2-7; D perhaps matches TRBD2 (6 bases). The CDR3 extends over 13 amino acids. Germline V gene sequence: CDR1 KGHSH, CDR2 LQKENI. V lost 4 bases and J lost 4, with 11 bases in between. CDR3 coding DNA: TGTGCCAGCTCACGTGCGGGGCGGTACGAGCAGTACTTC. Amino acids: CASSRAGRYEQYF.

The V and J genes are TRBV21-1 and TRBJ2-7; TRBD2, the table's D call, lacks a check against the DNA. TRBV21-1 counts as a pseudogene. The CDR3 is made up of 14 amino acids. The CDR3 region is CASSKANSRHEQYF. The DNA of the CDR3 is TGTGCCAGCAGCAAAGCTAATAGTCGCCACGAGCAGTACTTC.

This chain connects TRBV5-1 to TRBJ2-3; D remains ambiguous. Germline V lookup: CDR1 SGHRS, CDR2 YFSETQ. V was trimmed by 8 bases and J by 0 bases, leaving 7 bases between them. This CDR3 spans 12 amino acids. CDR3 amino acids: CASKTSTDTQYF. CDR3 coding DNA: TGCGCCAGTAAGACAAGCACAGATACGCAGTATTTT.

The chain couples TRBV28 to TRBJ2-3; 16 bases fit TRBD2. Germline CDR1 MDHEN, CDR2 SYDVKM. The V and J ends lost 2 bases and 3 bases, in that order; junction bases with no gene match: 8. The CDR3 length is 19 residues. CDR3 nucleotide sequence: TGTGCCAGCAGTTTACTCTCTTTGGGACTAGCGGGGGGGACAGATACGCAGTATTTT. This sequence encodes CASSLLSLGLAGGTDTQYF.

The CDR3 sequence is CASSGMSTDTQYF. CDR3 coding DNA: TGTGCCAGTAGCGGGATGAGCACAGATACGCAGTATTTT. The chain combines TRBV19 with TRBJ2-3; maybe TRBD2 (5 bases). The ends were cut back, 6 bases at V and 0 bases at J, with 7 bases in the middle. The CDR3 has 13 residues. Germline CDR1 and CDR2: LNHDA and SQIVND (reference sequence).

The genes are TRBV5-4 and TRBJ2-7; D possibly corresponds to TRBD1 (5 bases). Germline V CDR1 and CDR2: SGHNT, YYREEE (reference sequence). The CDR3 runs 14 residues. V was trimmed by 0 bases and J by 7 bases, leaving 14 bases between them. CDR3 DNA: TGTGCCAGCAGCTTGGATCCAGGGTTTGAAGAGCAGTACTTC. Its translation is CASSLDPGFEEQYF.

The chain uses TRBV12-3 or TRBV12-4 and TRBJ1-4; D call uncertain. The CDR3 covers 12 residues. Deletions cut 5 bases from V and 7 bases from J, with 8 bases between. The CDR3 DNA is TGTGCCAGCAGTGGACTTCGTGAAAAACTGTTTTTT. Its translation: CASSGLREKLFF.

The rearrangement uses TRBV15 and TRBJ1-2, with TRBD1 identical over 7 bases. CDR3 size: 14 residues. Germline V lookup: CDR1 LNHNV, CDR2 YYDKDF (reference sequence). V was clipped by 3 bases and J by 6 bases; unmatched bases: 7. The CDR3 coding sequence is TGTGCCACCAGCAGGCCCTCGACAGGGAATGGCTACACCTTC. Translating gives CATSRPSTGNGYTF.

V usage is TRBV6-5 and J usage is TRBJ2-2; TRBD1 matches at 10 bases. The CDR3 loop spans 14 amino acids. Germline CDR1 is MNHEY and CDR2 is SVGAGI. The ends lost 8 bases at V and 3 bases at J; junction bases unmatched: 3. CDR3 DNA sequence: TGTGCCAGCGGCGGGACAGGGGACACCGGGGAGCTGTTTTTT. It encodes CASGGTGDTGELFF.

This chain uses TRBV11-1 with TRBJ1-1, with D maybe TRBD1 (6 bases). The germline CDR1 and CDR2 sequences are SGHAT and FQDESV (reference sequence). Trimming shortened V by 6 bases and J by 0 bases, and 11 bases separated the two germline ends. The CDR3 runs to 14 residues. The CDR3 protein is CASSTRGMNTEAFF. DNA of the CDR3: TGTGCCAGCAGTACTAGGGGGATGAACACTGAAGCTTTCTTT.

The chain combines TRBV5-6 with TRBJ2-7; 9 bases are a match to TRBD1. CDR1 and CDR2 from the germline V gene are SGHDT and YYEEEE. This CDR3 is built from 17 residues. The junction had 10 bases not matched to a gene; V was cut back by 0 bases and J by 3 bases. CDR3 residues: CASSLATGTGKVYEQYV. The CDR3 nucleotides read TGTGCCAGCAGCTTGGCAACCGGGACAGGGAAGGTCTACGAGCAGTACGTC.

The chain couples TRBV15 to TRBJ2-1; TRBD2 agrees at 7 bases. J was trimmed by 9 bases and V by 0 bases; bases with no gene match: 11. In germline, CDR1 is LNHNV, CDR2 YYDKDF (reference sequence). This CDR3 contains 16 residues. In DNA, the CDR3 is TGTGCCACCAGCAGAGATCCAATGGCGGGAGCGGGTGAGCAGTTCTTC. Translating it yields CATSRDPMAGAGEQFF.

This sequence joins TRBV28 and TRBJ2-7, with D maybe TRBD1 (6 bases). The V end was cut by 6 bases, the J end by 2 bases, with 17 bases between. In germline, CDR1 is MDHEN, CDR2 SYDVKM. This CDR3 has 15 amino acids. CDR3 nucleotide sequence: TGTGCCAGCAGCCTTGGGGACATACATACCTACGAGCAGTACTTC. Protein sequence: CASSLGDIHTYEQYF. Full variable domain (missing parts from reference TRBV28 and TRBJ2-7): DVKVTQSSRYLVKRTGEKVFLECVQDMDHENMFWYRQDPGLGLRLIYFSYDVKMKEKGDIPEGYSVSREKKERFSLILESASTNQTSMYLCASSLGDIHTYEQYFGPGTRLTVT.

CDR3 DNA sequence: TGCGCCAGCAGTGACGAGGGTAACACCGGGGAGCTGTTTTTT. It specifies CASSDEGNTGELFF. The chain joins TRBV10-1 to TRBJ2-2; tentatively, D is TRBD2 (5 bases). Per germline, CDR1 WNHNN and CDR2 SYGVQD (reference sequence). Trimming cost V 3 bases and J 2 bases, with 7 bases left between them. CDR3 length equals 14 residues.

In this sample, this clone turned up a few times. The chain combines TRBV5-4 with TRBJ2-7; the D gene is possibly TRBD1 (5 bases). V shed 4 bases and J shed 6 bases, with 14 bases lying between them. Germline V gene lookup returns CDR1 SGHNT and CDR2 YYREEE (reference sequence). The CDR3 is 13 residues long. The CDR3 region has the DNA TGTGCCAGCAGCAGCCGCTCTGACAGCGAGCAGTACGTC. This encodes CASSSRSDSEQYV.

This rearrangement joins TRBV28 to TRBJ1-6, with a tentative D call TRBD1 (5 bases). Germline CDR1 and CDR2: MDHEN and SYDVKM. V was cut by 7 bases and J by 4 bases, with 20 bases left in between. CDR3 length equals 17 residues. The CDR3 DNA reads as TGTGCCAGCACCAGGGCGGGGTTACGGGCTTATAATTCACCCCTCCACTTT. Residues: CASTRAGLRAYNSPLHF.

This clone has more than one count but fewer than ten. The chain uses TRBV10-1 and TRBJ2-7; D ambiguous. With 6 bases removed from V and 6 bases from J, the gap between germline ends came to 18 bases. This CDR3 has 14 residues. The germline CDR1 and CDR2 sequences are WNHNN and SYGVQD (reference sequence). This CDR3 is CASRHRRRGSEQYF. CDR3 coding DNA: TGCGCCAGCAGGCACCGTCGAAGAGGCTCCGAGCAGTACTTC.